A single T cell receptor (beta chain) is shown here with its context. These data come from a study of response to subunit inactivated influenza vaccine. TCRdb recomputed calls from the RT-PCR reads with MiXCR, one row per CDR3 protein. Of hundreds of thousands of distinct CDR3 sequences in the sample, less than 8% were seen once. Here the sequenced sample was PBMCs from blood, taken around 2 years after vaccination. This sequence originates from a man aged 50 to 69 who received an inactivated influenza vaccine.

CDR3 residues: CASSLKGRVNEKLFF. The CDR3, as DNA: TGTGCCAGCAGTTTAAAAGGGAGGGTTAATGAAAAACTGTTTTTT. The V and J genes are TRBV27 and TRBJ1-4; D remains ambiguous. Germline CDR1 reads MNHEY; CDR2 reads SMNVEV (reference sequence). Between the trimmed V and J ends, which lost 2 bases and 4 bases, there was a span of 11 bases. The CDR3 covers 15 residues.